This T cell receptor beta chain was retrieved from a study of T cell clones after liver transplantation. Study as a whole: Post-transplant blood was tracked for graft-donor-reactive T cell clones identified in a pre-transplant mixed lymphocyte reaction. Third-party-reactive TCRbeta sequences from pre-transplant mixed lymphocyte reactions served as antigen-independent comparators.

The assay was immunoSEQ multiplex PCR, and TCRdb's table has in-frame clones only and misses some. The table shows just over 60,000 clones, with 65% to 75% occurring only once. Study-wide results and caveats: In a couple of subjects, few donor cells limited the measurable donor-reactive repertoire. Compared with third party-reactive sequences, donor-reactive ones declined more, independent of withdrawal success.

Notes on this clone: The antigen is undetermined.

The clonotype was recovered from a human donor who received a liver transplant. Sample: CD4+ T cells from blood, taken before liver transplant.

CDR3 nucleotide sequence: TGCGCCAGCAGCCAAGATCTCCCCAGGGTCTCCTATAATTCACCCCTCCACTTT. This gives the protein CASSQDLPRVSYNSPLHF. The genes are TRBV4-1 and TRBJ1-6; perhaps TRBD1 as D (5 bases). CDR1 MGHRA and CDR2 YSYEKL come from the germline V gene. V lost 0 bases to trimming and J lost 0 bases, with 12 bases between them. This CDR3 is built from 18 residues.